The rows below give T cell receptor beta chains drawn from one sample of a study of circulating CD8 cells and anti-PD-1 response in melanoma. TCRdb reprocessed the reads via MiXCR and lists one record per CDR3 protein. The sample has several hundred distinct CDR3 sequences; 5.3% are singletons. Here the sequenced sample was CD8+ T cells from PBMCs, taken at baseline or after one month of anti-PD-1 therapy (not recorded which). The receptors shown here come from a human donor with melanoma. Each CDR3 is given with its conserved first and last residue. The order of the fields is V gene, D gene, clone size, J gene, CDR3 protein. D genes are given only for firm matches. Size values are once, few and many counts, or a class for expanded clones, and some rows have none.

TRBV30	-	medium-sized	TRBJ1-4	CAWSINEKLFF
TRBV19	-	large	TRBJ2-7	CASSIDLFDRGEQYF
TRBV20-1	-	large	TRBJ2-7	CSVDVQGTPYEQYF
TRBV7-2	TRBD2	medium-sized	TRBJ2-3	CASSSHLADSTDTQYF
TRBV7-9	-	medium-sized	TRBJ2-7	CASSEGLEGYEQYF
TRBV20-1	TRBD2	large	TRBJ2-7	CSADGTSSYEQYF
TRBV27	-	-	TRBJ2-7	CASSAPTGPNFYEQYF
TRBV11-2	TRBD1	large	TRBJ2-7	CASRGKQGIFAYEQYF
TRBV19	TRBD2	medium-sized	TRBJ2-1	CASSISGGPNEQFF
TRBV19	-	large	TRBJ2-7	CASSIGWNEQYF
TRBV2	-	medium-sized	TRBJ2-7	CASCSGETSPGEQYF
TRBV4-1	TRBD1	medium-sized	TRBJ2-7	CASSQDRGTGGNEQYF
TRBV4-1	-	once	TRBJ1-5	CASSQGDYSNQPQHF
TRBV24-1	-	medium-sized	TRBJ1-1	CATSDPAVPEAFF
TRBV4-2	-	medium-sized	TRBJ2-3	CASRPTEGSTDTQYF